The clone carrying this TCR beta chain was detected only a few times. CDR3 size: 17 residues. CDR1 and CDR2 from the germline V gene are SGHAT and FQNNGV. The junction had 13 bases not matched to a gene; V was cut back by 0 bases and J by 5 bases. This sample is part of a study of brain T cells in children with intractable seizures. Indicated time point: blood from clinic visit 5 months post-surgery; TSC patient then seizure free. Before surgery, patients took at least one anti-epileptic drug. Produced via immunoSEQ multiplex PCR; TCRdb's table is partial and in-frame only. The table has around 340,000 clones, 93% seen once.

Sequencing was performed on peripheral blood, taken less than 6 months after surgery. The origin of this receptor is a boy under two years old with tuberous sclerosis and intractable seizures. J is TRBJ2-7 and V is TRBV11-2; 7 bases align to TRBD2. This CDR3 reads CASSLDRAGTPGDEQYF. As DNA, the CDR3 is TGTGCCAGCAGCTTAGATCGAGCGGGGACCCCGGGGGACGAGCAGTACTTC.